Included here is one TCR beta chain sequence, with context. The data derive from a study of blood T cell repertoires in COVID-19. Turning to the study itself: Sites in the United States, Italy and Spain provided acute and convalescent COVID-19 samples.

The table came from immunoSEQ multiplex PCR; TCRdb's copy has only in-frame clones and leaves some out. The data show more than 300,000 clones, around 86% seen once. This receptor was taken from a woman aged 45 to 65 with acute or convalescent COVID-19. Sequencing was done on a sample of peripheral blood.

The CDR3 nucleotides are TGTGCCAGCAGCGTAGACGGGACAGCTAATTACGAGCAGTACTTC. It encodes CASSVDGTANYEQYF. This chain joins TRBV9 and TRBJ2-7, with 7 bases fitting TRBD1. With 0 bases clipped from V and 4 bases from J, the junction kept 7 bases outside the gene matches. This CDR3 is built from 15 residues. From germline, CDR1 is SGDLS and CDR2 YYNGEE.